These 19 T cell receptor beta chains share one sample of origin, sequenced in a study of regulatory T cells in long-lasting Graves disease. In building TCR beta libraries, iRepertoire HTBI primers were used together with Arm-PCR of CDR3 regions. From the multiplex PCR reads, TCRdb called clonotypes with MiXCR, one entry per CDR3 protein. The repertoire holds hundreds of thousands of distinct CDR3 sequences, with less than 25% as singletons. The time point is: persistent/refractory GD, antithyroid drugs over 5 years with positive TRAb. The TCR library was made from RNA that had been extracted from PBMCs in TRIzol. Specimen: peripheral blood mononuclear cells (PBMCs), collected when the disease was refractory, from a patient treated with antithyroid drugs. These receptors all come from a female donor with Graves disease.

This clonotype was observed a few times. The chain carries TRBV29-1 and TRBJ1-2; D is unresolved. The germline gives CDR1 SQVTM, CDR2 ANQGSEA. The CDR3 has 12 amino acids. V was shortened by 4 bases and J by 7 bases, with 13 bases between the two germline ends. CDR3 sequence reads: CSVVWRIGGYTF. CDR3 in DNA: TGCAGCGTTGTGTGGAGGATAGGTGGCTACACCTTC.

This chain uses TRBV19 with TRBJ2-7; TRBD1 matches at 8 bases. CDR3 length: 15 residues. The junction had 12 bases not matched to a gene; V was cut back by 7 bases and J by 4 bases. The germline CDR1 and CDR2 sequences are LNHDA and SQIVND (reference sequence). CDR3 region: CASTFKIQGAYEQYF. CDR3 nucleotide sequence: TGTGCCAGTACCTTCAAAATCCAGGGGGCGTACGAGCAGTACTTC.

This clonotype was detected many times. The chain has TRBV28 and TRBJ1-1; D is uncertain. This CDR3 spans 14 amino acids. V gave up 8 bases and J gave up 0 bases, with 13 bases separating them. Germline V gene lookup returns CDR1 MDHEN and CDR2 SYDVKM. The CDR3 region is CASGTDDMNTEAFF. The CDR3 DNA is TGTGCCAGCGGAACGGATGATATGAACACTGAAGCTTTCTTT.

The chain uses TRBV7-2 and TRBJ1-1; perhaps TRBD1 as D (5 bases). The CDR3 covers 13 residues. The germline V gene has CDR1 SGHTA and CDR2 FQGNSA. V gave up 1 base and J gave up 7 bases, with 10 bases separating them. In DNA form, the CDR3 reads TGTGCCAGCAGCTTAGGGGGGAGTCTTGAAGCTTTCTTT. Translation: CASSLGGSLEAFF. Combining the CDR3 with reference TRBV7-2 and TRBJ1-1 gives the whole variable domain GAGVSQSPSNKVTEKGKDVELRCDPISGHTALYWYRQSLGQGLEFLIYFQGNSAPDKSGLPSDRFSAERTGGSVSTLTIQRTQQEDSAVYLCASSLGGSLEAFFGQGTRLTVV.

Notes on this clonotype: A far larger clone differs by one base, so this is likely a read error. This rearrangement joins TRBV12-3 or TRBV12-4 to TRBJ1-6; perhaps TRBD1 as D (6 bases). TRBJ1-1 explains the end of the DNA better; the J call may be wrong. This CDR3 has 14 residues. CDR3 loop: CASRFSTGLTEAFF. The CDR3, as DNA: TGTGCCAGCAGGTTTTCAACAGGGCTCACTGAAGCTTTCTTT.

A few counts support this clonotype. The J gene is TRBJ2-2, the V gene TRBV27, with TRBD1 matching 7 bases. Germline CDR1 reads MNHEY; CDR2 reads SMNVEV (reference sequence). V trimming: 3 bases; J trimming: 1 base; junction bases outside the gene matches: 11. This CDR3 region has 18 residues. The CDR3 sequence: CASSFDRERLKNTGELFF. DNA of the CDR3: TGTGCCAGCAGTTTCGACAGGGAAAGATTAAAGAACACCGGGGAGCTGTTTTTT.

The chain employs TRBV19 and TRBJ1-1, with D possibly being TRBD1 (5 bases). The germline gives CDR1 LNHDA, CDR2 SQIVND (reference sequence). This CDR3 contains 15 residues. The V and J ends lost 1 base and 1 base respectively, with 10 bases between them. Here the CDR3 reads CASSIASGSNTEAFF. CDR3 nucleotides: TGTGCCAGTAGTATAGCCTCAGGGTCGAACACTGAAGCTTTCTTT.

This chain connects TRBV12-3 or TRBV12-4 to TRBJ2-2; D possibly matches TRBD1 or TRBD2 (6 bases each). The CDR3 is 18 amino acids. V lost 1 base to trimming and J lost 4 bases, with 19 bases between them. The CDR3 loop reads CASSLGSWGAIGTGELFF. CDR3 coding DNA: TGTGCCAGCAGTTTAGGTTCATGGGGGGCGATTGGCACCGGGGAGCTGTTTTTT.

The genes are TRBV6-1 and TRBJ2-7, with TRBD1 matching over 9 bases. The CDR3 length is 15 residues. CDR1 and CDR2 (germline): MNHNS, SASEGT. Germline trimming cut 2 bases from V and 1 base from J; bases unmatched to any gene: 3. The DNA for the CDR3 is TGTGCCAGCAGTGAAAGCGGGACAGGGTCCTACGAGCAGTACTTC. Its protein product is CASSESGTGSYEQYF.

This clonotype was detected ten times or more. The J gene is TRBJ2-2, the V gene TRBV11-2, with D perhaps TRBD1 (5 bases). This CDR3 spans 12 amino acids. Trimming pared 6 bases from V and 5 bases from J, leaving 7 bases between. CDR1 SGHAT and CDR2 FQNNGV come from the germline V gene. The CDR3 protein is CASSSGTGELFF. As DNA, the CDR3 is TGTGCCAGCAGTTCAGGGACCGGGGAGCTGTTTTTT.

This clonotype was counted between two and nine times. This chain connects TRBV18 to TRBJ2-4; D gene ambiguous. V was cut by 3 bases and J by 13 bases, with 13 bases left in between. The CDR3 has 12 residues. Germline lookup yields CDR1 KGHSH and CDR2 LQKENI. The CDR3 DNA sequence: TGTGCCAGCTCACCCCAGGCGAACGACCAGTACTTC. Translation gives CASSPQANDQYF. Using reference TRBV18 and TRBJ2-4 for the parts outside the CDR3, the full variable domain is NAGVMQNPRHLVRRRGQEARLRCSPMKGHSHVYWYRQLPEEGLKFMVYLQKENIIDESGMPKERFSAEFPKEGPSILRIQQVVRGDSAAYFCASSPQANDQYFGAGTRLSVL.

This clonotype was found many times. V usage is TRBV27 and J usage is TRBJ2-5; D could derive from TRBD1 or TRBD2 (5 bases each). CDR1 is MNHEY, CDR2 SMNVEV, per germline (reference sequence). Trimming cost V 8 bases and J 5 bases, with 9 bases left between them. The CDR3 is 11 residues long. The CDR3 DNA reads TGTGCCAGCCTTTGGGGGGAGACCCAGTACTTC. Encoded protein: CASLWGETQYF.

This clonotype was seen only a few times. The V gene is TRBV29-1, the J gene TRBJ2-7; either TRBD1 or TRBD2 may fit D (6 bases each). The V and J ends lost 4 bases and 5 bases respectively, with 12 bases between them. This CDR3 spans 12 amino acids. CDR1 SQVTM and CDR2 ANQGSEA come from the germline V gene. For the CDR3, the DNA is TGCAGCGTTGCGGAGGGGGGACACGAGCAGTACTTC. Residues: CSVAEGGHEQYF.

The count of this clonotype is one. A much bigger clone sits one base away, suggesting this may be a read error. The CDR3 nucleotides read TGTGCCAGCAGTGACCGGAAGGGCACTGAAGCTTTCTTT. Protein sequence: CASSDRKGTEAFF. The chain couples TRBV6-1 to TRBJ1-1; no reliable D call. V was trimmed by 3 bases and J by 4 bases, leaving 9 bases between them. From germline, CDR1 is MNHNS and CDR2 SASEGT. The CDR3 totals 13 residues.

This clonotype was counted only a few times. V and J are TRBV19 and TRBJ1-1, with D possibly matching TRBD1 (5 bases). Germline V gene data show CDR1 as LNHDA and CDR2 as SQIVND (reference sequence). Trimming shortened V by 4 bases and J by 2 bases, and 11 bases separated the two germline ends. CDR3 size: 14 residues. The chain's CDR3 is CASSTSGGNTEAFF. CDR3 in DNA: TGTGCCAGTAGTACTTCCGGGGGAAACACTGAAGCTTTCTTT.

This chain joins TRBV11-3 and TRBJ2-7; 8 bases map to TRBD2. Germline V gene data show CDR1 as SGHNT and CDR2 as YENEEA. The CDR3 runs 19 residues. Losses at the gene ends were 3 bases for V and 3 bases for J; bases not matched to a gene: 19. CDR3 nucleotide sequence: TGTGCCAGCAGCTTCTCTCAGAGTAAGCGGGAGAGGACCGGCTACGAGCAGTACTTC. Its protein product is CASSFSQSKRERTGYEQYF.

The chain employs TRBV24-1 and TRBJ2-6; D not resolved. Trimming took 3 bases from V and 0 from J, leaving 8 bases between them. CDR3 length: 16 residues. CDR1 is KGHDR, CDR2 SFDVKD, per germline. The CDR3 region is CATSDPQSSGANVLTF. CDR3 in DNA: TGTGCCACCAGTGATCCTCAGAGCTCTGGGGCCAACGTCCTGACTTTC.

This chain connects TRBV7-9 to TRBJ1-2, with D perhaps TRBD1 (5 bases). Germline V lookup: CDR1 SEHNR, CDR2 FQNEAQ (reference sequence). V lost 1 base, J lost 7 bases, and 10 bases lay in between. The CDR3 length is 13 residues. CDR3 DNA sequence: TGTGCCAGCAGCTTAGGGGGCGCGAGTGGCTACACCTTC. Translated: CASSLGGASGYTF.

This clonotype has a handful of counts. The rearrangement joins TRBV4-2 to TRBJ2-2; 8 bases agree with TRBD1. V trimming: 3 bases; J trimming: 4 bases; junction bases outside the gene matches: 7. From germline, CDR1 is LGHNA and CDR2 YNFKEQ. The CDR3 totals 16 residues. CDR3 bases: TGTGCCAGCAGCCAGACAGGGGATCTACTCACCGGGGAGCTGTTTTTT. Its translation is CASSQTGDLLTGELFF.